A selection of T cell receptor beta chains follows, all from one sample in a study of T-cell reconstitution after alpha-beta-depleted transplantation in children. Using its own MiXCR run on the PCR reads, TCRdb lists one record per CDR3 protein. Of 490,000 or so distinct CDR3 sequences in the sample, about an eighth are singletons; the top ten hold 4.5% to 6%. Sequenced material: PBMCs from the stem cell graft donor, taken from the stem cell graft. These receptors all come from a human donor who donated a stem cell graft to a child with combined immunodeficiency. Both conserved end residues are part of each CDR3. Each record gives: D gene, clone size, J gene, V gene, CDR3 protein, CDR3 DNA. A D gene is named only where the DNA matches it firmly. Clone size is given for some rows only: seen once, a few or many times, or a class if the clone is expanded.

NA	many	TRBJ2-6	TRBV25-1	CASQHTTSGANVLTF	TGTGCCAGTCAACATACAACTTCTGGGGCCAACGTCCTGACTTTC
TRBD2	many	TRBJ2-3	TRBV4-2	CASSQGIAGRGTDTQYF	TGTGCCAGCAGCCAAGGGATAGCGGGGCGGGGCACAGATACGCAGTATTTT
TRBD1	many	TRBJ2-7	TRBV4-3	CASSPTGGAYEQYF	TGCGCCAGCAGCCCGACAGGGGGGGCCTACGAGCAGTACTTC
NA	NA	TRBJ2-1	TRBV7-9	CARGAGFNEQFF	TGTGCCAGGGGCGCTGGATTCAATGAGCAGTTCTTC
TRBD2	many	TRBJ2-5	TRBV20-1	CSARSSGGPETQYF	TGCAGTGCTAGATCTTCGGGGGGGCCGGAGACCCAGTACTTC
NA	few	TRBJ2-7	TRBV11-2	CASSLVLRASGDHEQYF	NA
NA	NA	TRBJ1-1	TRBV20-1	CSARKPGTEAFF	TGCAGTGCTAGAAAACCAGGGACTGAAGCTTTCTTT
TRBD2	NA	TRBJ2-3	TRBV24-1	CATSDLGLAGRDTQYF	TGTGCCACCAGTGATTTAGGACTAGCGGGAAGGGATACGCAGTATTTT
NA	NA	TRBJ1-1	TRBV20-1	CSARAGSGPEAFF	TGCAGTGCTAGGGCGGGGTCGGGGCCTGAAGCTTTCTTT
NA	many	TRBJ2-1	TRBV24-1	CATGQANEQFF	TGTGCCACTGGACAAGCAAATGAGCAGTTCTTC
TRBD1	many	TRBJ1-5	TRBV20-1	CSARTGGQPQHF	TGCAGTGCTAGAACAGGGGGGCAGCCCCAGCATTTT
NA	NA	TRBJ1-2	TRBV9	CASSVDEGRRPYGYTF	TGTGCCAGCAGCGTAGACGAGGGGAGGAGGCCCTATGGCTACACCTTC
NA	many	TRBJ2-2	TRBV12-3/TRBV12-4	CASSWAPGAGELFF	TGTGCCAGCAGTTGGGCCCCGGGGGCCGGGGAGCTGTTTTTT
TRBD1	many	TRBJ1-5	TRBV12-3/TRBV12-4	CASSRGTAGQPQHF	TGTGCCAGCAGCCGTGGGACAGCCGGCCAGCCCCAGCATTTT
NA	many	TRBJ1-2	TRBV19	CASSMTAVSGGNGYTF	TGTGCCAGTAGTATGACGGCAGTATCAGGCGGCAATGGCTACACCTTC